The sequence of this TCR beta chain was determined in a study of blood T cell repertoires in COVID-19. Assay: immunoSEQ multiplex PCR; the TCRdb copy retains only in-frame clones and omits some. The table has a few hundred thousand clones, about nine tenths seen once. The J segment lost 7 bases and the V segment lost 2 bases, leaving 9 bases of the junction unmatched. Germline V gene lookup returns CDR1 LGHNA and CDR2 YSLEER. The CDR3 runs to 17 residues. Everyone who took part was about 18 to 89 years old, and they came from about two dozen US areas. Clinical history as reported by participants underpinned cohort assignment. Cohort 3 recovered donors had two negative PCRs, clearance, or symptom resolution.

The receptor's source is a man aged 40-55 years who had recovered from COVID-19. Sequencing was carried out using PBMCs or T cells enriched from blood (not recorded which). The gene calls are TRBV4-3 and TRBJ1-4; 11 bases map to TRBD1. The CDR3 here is CASSQLIPGQGGEKLFF. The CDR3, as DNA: TGCGCCAGCAGCCAACTAATTCCGGGACAGGGGGGTGAAAAACTGTTTTTT.